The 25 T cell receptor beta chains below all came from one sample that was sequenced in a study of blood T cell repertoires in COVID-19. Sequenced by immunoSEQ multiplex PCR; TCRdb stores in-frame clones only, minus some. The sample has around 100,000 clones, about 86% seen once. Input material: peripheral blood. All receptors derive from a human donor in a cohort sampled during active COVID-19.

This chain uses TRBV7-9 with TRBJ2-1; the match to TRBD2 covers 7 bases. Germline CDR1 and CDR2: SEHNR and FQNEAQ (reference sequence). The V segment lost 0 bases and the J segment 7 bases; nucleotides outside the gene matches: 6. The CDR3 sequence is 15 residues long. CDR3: CASSLAGGPSNEQFF. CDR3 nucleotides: TGTGCCAGCAGCTTAGCGGGAGGGCCTTCGAATGAGCAGTTCTTC. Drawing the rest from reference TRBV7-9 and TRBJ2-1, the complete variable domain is DTGVSQNPRHKITKRGQNVTFRCDPISEHNRLYWYRQTLGQGPEFLTYFQNEAQLEKSRLLSDRFSAERPKGSFSTLEIQRTEQGDSAMYLCASSLAGGPSNEQFFGPGTRLTVL.

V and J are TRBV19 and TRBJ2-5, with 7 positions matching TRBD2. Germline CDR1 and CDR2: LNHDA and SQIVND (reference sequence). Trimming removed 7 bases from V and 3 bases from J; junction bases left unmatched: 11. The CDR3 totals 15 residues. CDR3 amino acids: CASTPGGGSEETQYF. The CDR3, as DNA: TGTGCCAGTACCCCAGGCGGCGGGAGCGAAGAGACCCAGTACTTC.

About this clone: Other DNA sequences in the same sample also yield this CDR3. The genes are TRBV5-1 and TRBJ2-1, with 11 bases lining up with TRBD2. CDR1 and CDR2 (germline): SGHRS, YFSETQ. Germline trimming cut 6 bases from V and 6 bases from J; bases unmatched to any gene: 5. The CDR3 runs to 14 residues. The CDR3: CASTGTSGSNEQFF. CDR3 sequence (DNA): TGCGCCAGCACCGGGACTAGCGGCTCCAATGAGCAGTTCTTC.

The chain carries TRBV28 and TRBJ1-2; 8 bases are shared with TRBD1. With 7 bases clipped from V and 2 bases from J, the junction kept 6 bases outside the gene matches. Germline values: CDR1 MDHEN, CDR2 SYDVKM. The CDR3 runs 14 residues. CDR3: CASNKDRVNYGYTF. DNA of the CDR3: TGTGCCAGCAACAAGGACAGGGTAAACTATGGCTACACCTTC.

The CDR3 region has the DNA TGTGCCAGCAGTTTCCGGGACAGGGGGCCTGGCTACACCTTC. Protein product: CASSFRDRGPGYTF. The chain combines TRBV27 with TRBJ1-2, with TRBD1 identical over 12 bases. CDR3 length equals 14 residues. J was trimmed by 7 bases and V by 3 bases; bases with no gene match: 3. CDR1 and CDR2 from the germline V gene are MNHEY and SMNVEV (reference sequence).

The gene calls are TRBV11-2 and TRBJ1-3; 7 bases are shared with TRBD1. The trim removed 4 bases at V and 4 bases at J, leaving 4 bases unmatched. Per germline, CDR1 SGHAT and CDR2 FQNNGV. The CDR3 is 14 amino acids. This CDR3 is CASSSTGTGNTIYF. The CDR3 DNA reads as TGTGCCAGCAGCTCGACAGGGACGGGAAACACCATATATTTT.

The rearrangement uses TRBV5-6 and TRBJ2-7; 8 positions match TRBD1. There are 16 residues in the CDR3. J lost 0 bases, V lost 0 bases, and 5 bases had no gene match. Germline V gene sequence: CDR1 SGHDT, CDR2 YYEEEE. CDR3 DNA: TGTGCCAGCAGCTTGGGTCTGGGGACAGGCTCCTACGAGCAGTACTTC. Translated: CASSLGLGTGSYEQYF.

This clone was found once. DNA of the CDR3: TGTGCCAGCAGGTCAGGCAGCTCCTACAATGAGCAGTTCTTC. It specifies CASRSGSSYNEQFF. This chain connects TRBV28 to TRBJ2-1; unclear D gene. CDR3 length equals 14 residues. V was cut by 6 bases and J by 0 bases, with 9 bases left in between. Germline CDR1 reads MDHEN; CDR2 reads SYDVKM. Filled out from reference TRBV28 and TRBJ2-1, the complete variable domain reads DVKVTQSSRYLVKRTGEKVFLECVQDMDHENMFWYRQDPGLGLRLIYFSYDVKMKEKGDIPEGYSVSREKKERFSLILESASTNQTSMYLCASRSGSSYNEQFFGPGTRLTVL.

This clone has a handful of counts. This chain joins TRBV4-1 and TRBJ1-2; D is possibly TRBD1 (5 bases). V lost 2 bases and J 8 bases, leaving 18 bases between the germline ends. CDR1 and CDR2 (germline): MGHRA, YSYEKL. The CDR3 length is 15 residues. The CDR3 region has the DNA TGCGCCAGCAGCCAACTCCTCCTCGGAGGGGTGGGCTACACCTTC. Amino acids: CASSQLLLGGVGYTF.

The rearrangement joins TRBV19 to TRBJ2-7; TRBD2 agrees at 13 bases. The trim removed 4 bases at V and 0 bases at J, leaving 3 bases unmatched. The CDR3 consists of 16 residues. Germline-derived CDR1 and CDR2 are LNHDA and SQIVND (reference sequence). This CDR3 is CASSKGTSGVSYEQYF. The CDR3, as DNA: TGTGCCAGTAGTAAAGGGACTAGCGGGGTCTCCTACGAGCAGTACTTC.

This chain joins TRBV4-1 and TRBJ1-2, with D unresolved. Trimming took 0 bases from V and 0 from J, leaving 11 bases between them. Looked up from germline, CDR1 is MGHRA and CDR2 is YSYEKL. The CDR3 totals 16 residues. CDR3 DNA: TGCGCCAGCAGCCAAGAGTGGAGGATTACTAACTATGGCTACACCTTC. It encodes CASSQEWRITNYGYTF.

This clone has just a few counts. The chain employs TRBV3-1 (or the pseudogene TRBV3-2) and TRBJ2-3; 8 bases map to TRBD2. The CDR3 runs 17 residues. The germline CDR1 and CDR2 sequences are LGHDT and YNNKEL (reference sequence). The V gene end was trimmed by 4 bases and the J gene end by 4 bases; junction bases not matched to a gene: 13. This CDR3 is CASSPRSSGSGSDTQYF. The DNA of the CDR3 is TGTGCCAGCAGCCCCCGATCAAGCGGGAGTGGTTCAGATACGCAGTATTTT.

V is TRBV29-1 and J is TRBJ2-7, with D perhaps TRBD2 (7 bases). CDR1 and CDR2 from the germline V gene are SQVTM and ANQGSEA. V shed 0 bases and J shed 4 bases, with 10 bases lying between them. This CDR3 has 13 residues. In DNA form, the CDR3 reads TGCAGCGTTGAAGATGAGGGGGGGTACGAGCAGTACTTC. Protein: CSVEDEGGYEQYF.

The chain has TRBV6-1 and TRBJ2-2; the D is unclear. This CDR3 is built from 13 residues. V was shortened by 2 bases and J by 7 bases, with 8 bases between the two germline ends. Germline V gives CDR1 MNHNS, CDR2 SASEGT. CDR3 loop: CASSEIGYGELFF. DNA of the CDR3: TGTGCCAGCAGTGAAATCGGGTACGGGGAGCTGTTTTTT.

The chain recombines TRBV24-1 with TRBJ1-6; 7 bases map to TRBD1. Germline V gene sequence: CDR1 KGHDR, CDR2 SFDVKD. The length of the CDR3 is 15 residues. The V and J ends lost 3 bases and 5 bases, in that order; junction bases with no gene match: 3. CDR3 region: CATSDTGTDNSPLHF. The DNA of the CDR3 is TGTGCCACCAGTGATACCGGGACAGATAATTCACCCCTCCACTTT.

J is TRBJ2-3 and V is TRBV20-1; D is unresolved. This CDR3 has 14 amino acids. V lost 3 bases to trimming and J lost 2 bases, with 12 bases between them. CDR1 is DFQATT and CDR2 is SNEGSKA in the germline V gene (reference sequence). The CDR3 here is CSASHSINTDTQYF. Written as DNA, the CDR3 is TGCAGTGCTAGTCACTCTATAAACACAGATACGCAGTATTTT.

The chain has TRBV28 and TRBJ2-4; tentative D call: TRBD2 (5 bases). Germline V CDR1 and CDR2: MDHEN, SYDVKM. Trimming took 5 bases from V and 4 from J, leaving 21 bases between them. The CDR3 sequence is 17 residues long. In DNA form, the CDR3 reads TGTGCCAGCAGTCGACTCCTACTACGGGGATTAAAAAACATTCAGTACTTC. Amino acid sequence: CASSRLLLRGLKNIQYF.

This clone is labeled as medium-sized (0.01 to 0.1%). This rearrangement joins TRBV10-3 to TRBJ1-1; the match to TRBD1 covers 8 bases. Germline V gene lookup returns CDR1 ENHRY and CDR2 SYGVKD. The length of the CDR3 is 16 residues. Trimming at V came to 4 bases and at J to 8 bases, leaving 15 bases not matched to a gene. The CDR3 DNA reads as TGTGCCATCAGTGCCGCCGCCGGGACAGGCCTACGGGAAGCTTTCTTT. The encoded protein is CAISAAAGTGLREAFF.

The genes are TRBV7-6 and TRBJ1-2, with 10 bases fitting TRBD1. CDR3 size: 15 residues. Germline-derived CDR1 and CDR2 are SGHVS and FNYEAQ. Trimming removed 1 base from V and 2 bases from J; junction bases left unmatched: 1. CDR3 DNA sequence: TGTGCCAGCAGCTTAGAGGGACAGGGGAACTATGGCTACACCTTC. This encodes CASSLEGQGNYGYTF.

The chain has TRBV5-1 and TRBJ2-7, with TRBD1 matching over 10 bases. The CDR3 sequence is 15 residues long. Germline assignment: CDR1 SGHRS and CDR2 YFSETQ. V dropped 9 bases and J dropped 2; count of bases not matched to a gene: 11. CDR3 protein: CATRQGTGATYEQYF. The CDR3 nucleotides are TGCGCCACCCGACAAGGGACAGGGGCCACCTACGAGCAGTACTTC.

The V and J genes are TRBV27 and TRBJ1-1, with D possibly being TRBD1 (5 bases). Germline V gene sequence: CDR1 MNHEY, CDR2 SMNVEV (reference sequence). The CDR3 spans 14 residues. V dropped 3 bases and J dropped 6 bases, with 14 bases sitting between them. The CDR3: CASSLRGLGAEAFF. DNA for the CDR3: TGTGCCAGCAGTTTGCGGGGGTTAGGGGCTGAAGCTTTCTTT.

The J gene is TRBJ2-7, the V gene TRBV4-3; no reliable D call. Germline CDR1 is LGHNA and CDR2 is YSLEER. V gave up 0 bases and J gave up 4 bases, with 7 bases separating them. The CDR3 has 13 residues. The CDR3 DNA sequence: TGCGCCAGCAGCCAAGACTCCCGGTACGAGCAGTACTTC. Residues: CASSQDSRYEQYF.

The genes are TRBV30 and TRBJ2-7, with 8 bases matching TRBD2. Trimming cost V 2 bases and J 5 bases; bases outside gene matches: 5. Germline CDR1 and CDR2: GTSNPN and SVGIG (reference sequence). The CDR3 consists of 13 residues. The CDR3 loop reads CAWSHGSGNEQYF. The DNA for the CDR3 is TGTGCCTGGAGTCACGGTAGCGGGAACGAGCAGTACTTC.

The CDR3 DNA reads as TGTGCCAGCAGCCAAGGGCAGGGGGATTACAATGAGCAGTTCTTC. This gives the protein CASSQGQGDYNEQFF. The V gene is TRBV4-2, the J gene TRBJ2-1, with 7 bases that match TRBD1. Germline assignment: CDR1 LGHNA and CDR2 YNFKEQ. The CDR3 loop spans 15 amino acids. The V segment lost 1 base and the J segment 4 bases; nucleotides outside the gene matches: 4.

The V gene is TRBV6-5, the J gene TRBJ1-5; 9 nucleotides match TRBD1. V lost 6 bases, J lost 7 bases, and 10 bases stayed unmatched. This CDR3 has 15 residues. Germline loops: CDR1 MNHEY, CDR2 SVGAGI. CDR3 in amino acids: CASSKDRGDTQPQHF. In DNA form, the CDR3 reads TGTGCCAGCAGCAAGGACAGGGGTGACACACAGCCCCAGCATTTT.